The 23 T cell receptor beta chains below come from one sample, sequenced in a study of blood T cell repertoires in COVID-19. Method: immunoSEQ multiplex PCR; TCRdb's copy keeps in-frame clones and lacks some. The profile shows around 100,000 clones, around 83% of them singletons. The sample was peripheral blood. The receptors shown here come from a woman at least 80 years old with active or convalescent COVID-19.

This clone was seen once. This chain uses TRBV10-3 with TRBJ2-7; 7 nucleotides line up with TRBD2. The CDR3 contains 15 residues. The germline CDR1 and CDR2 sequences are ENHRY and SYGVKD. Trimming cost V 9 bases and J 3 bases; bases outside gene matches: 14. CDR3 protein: CAIRDGGGTFYEQYF. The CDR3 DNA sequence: TGTGCCATTCGGGATGGGGGGGGGACTTTCTACGAGCAGTACTTC.

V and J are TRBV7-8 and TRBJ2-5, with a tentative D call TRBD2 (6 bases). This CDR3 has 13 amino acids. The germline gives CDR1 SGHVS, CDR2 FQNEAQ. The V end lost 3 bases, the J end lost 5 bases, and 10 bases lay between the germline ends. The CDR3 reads CASSFRGWETQYF. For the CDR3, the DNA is TGTGCCAGCAGCTTTCGGGGGTGGGAGACCCAGTACTTC.

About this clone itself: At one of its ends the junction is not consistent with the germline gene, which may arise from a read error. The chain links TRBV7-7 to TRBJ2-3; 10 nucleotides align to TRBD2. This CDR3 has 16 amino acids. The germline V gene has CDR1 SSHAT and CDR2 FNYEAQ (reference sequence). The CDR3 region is CASSSLRAGGVDTQYF. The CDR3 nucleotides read TGTGCTAGCAGCTCCCTTAGAGCGGGGGGGGTAGATACGCAGTATTTT.

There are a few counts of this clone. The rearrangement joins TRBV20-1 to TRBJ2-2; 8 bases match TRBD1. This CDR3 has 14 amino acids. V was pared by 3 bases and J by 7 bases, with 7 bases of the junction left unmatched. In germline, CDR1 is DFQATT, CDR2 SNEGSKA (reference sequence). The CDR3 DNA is TGCAGTGCTAGTCAACAGGGGGTTAGCGGGGAGCTGTTTTTT. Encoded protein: CSASQQGVSGELFF.

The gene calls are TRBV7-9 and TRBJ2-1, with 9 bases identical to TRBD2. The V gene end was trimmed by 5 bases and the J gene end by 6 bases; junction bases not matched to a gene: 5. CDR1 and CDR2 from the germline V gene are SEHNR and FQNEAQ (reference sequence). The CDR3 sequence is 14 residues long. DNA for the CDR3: TGTGCCAGCAGCACATTAGCGGGAGTCAATGAGCAGTTCTTC. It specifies CASSTLAGVNEQFF. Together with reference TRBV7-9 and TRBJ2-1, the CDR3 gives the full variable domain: DTGVSQNPRHKITKRGQNVTFRCDPISEHNRLYWYRQTLGQGPEFLTYFQNEAQLEKSRLLSDRFSAERPKGSFSTLEIQRTEQGDSAMYLCASSTLAGVNEQFFGPGTRLTVL.

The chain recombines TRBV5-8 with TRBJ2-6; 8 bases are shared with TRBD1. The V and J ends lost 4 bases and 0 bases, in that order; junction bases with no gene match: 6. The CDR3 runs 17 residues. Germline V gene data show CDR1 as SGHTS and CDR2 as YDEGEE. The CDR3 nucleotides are TGTGCCAGCAGCACGGGACAGGTTAGCTCTGGGGCCAACGTCCTGACTTTC. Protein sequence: CASSTGQVSSGANVLTF.

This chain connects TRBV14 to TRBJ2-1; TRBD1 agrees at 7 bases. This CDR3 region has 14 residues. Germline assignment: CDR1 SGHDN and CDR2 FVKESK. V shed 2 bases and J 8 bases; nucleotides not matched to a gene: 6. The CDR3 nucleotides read TGTGCCAGCAGCCAATCGACAGGGTATTATGAGCAGTTCTTC. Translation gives CASSQSTGYYEQFF.

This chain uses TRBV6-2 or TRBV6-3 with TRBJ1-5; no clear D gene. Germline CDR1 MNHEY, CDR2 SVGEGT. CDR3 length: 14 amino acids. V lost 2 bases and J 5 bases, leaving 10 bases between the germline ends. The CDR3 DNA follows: TGTGCCAGCAGTTACGCCTATACCGATCAGCCCCAGCATTTT. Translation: CASSYAYTDQPQHF.

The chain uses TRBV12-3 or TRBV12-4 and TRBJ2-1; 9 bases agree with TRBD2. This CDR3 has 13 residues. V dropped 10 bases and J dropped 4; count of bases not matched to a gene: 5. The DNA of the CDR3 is TGTGCCAATAGCGGGAGAACTTACAATGAGCAGTTCTTC. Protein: CANSGRTYNEQFF.

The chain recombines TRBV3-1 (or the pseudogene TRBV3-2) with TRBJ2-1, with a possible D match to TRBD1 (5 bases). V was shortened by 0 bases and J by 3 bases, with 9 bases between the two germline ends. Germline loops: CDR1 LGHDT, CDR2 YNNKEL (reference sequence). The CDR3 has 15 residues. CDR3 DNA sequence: TGTGCCAGCAGCCAAGACAGGGTGAACTACAATGAGCAGTTCTTC. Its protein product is CASSQDRVNYNEQFF.

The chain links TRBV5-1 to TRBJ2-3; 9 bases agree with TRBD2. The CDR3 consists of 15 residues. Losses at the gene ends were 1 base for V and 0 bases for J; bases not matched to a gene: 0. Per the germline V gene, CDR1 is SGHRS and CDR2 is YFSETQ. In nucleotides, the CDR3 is TGCGCCAGCAGCTTGACTAGCGGGAGCACAGATACGCAGTATTTT. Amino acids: CASSLTSGSTDTQYF.

CDR3 residues: CASSIDRGDTQYF. The CDR3 DNA sequence: TGTGCCAGTAGTATAGATCGGGGAGATACGCAGTATTTT. V usage is TRBV19 and J usage is TRBJ2-3; D may be TRBD2 (5 bases). The V and J ends lost 0 bases and 5 bases respectively, with 6 bases between them. The CDR3 consists of 13 residues. The germline V gene has CDR1 LNHDA and CDR2 SQIVND (reference sequence).

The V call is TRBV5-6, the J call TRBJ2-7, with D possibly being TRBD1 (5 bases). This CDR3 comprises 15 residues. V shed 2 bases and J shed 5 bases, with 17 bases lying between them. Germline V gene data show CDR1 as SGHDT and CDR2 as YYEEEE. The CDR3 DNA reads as TGTGCCAGCAGCTTTACAATGGCCCAAGGGGACGAGCAGTACTTC. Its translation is CASSFTMAQGDEQYF.

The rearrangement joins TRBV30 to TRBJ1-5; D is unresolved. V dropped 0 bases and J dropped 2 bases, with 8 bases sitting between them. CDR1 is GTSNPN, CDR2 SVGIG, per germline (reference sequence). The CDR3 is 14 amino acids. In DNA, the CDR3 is TGTGCCTGGAGTGTAATCACGGGCAATCAGCCCCAGCATTTT. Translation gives CAWSVITGNQPQHF. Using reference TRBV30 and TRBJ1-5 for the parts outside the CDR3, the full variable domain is SQTIHQWPATLVQPVGSPLSLECTVEGTSNPNLYWYRQAAGRGLQLLFYSVGIGQISSEVPQNLSASRPQDRQFILSSKKLLLSDSGFYLCAWSVITGNQPQHFGDGTRLSIL.

The CDR3 protein is CASSEAYVNSGNTIYF. CDR3 nucleotide sequence: TGTGCCAGCAGTGAAGCCTACGTGAACTCTGGAAACACCATATATTTT. This chain uses TRBV2 with TRBJ1-3, with D unresolved. With 0 bases removed from V and 0 bases from J, the gap between germline ends came to 9 bases. The CDR3 has 16 amino acids. Per the germline V gene, CDR1 is SNHLY and CDR2 is FYNNEI.

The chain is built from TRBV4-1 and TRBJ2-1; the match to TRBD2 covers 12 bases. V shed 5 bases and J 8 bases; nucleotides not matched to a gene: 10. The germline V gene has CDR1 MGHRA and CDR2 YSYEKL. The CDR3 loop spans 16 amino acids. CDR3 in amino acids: CASSKGSSGGADEQFF. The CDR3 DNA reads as TGCGCCAGCAGCAAGGGTTCTAGCGGGGGGGCGGATGAGCAGTTCTTC.

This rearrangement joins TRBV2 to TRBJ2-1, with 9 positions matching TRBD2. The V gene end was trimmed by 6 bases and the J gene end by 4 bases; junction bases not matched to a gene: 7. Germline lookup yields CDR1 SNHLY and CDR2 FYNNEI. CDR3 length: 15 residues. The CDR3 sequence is CASSELAGKYNEQFF. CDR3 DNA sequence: TGTGCCAGCAGCGAGCTAGCGGGAAAATACAATGAGCAGTTCTTC.

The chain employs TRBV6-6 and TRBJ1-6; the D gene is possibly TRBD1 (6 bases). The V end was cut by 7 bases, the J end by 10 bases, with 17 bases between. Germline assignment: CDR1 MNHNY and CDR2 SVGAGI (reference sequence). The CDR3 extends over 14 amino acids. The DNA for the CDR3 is TGTGCCAGCACCGACGGGGGGCAGGGCTCACCCCTCCACTTT. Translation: CASTDGGQGSPLHF.

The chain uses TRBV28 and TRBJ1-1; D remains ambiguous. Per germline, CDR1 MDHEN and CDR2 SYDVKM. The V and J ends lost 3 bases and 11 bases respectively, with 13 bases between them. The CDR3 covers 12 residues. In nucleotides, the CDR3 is TGTGCCAGCAGTTTTGCTAGAAGACGGGCTTTCTTT. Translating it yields CASSFARRRAFF.

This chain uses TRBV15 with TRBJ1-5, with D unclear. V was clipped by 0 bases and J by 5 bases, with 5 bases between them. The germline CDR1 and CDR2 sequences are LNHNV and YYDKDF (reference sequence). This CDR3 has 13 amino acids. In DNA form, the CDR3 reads TGTGCCACCAGCAGAGATCTCTATCAGCCCCAGCATTTT. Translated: CATSRDLYQPQHF. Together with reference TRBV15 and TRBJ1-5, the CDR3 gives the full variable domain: DAMVIQNPRYQVTQFGKPVTLSCSQTLNHNVMYWYQQKSSQAPKLLFHYYDKDFNNEADTPDNFQSRRPNTSFCFLDIRSPGLGDTAMYLCATSRDLYQPQHFGDGTRLSIL.

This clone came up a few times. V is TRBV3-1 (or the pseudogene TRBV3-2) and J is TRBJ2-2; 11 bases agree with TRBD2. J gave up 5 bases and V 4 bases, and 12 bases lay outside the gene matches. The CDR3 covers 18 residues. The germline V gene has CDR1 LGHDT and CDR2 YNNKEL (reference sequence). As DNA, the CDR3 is TGTGCCAGCAGCCTACAATTGACTAGCGGGGTACGGACCGGGGAGCTGTTTTTT. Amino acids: CASSLQLTSGVRTGELFF.

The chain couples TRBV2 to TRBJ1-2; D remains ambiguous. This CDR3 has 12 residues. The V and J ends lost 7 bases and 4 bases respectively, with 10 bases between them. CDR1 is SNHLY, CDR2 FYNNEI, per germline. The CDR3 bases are TGTGCCAGCACGGGAGCCTCCTATGGCTACACCTTC. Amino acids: CASTGASYGYTF. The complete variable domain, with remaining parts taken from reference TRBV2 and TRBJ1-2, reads EPEVTQTPSHQVTQMGQEVILRCVPISNHLYFYWYRQILGQKVEFLVSFYNNEISEKSEIFDDQFSVERPDGSNFTLKIRSTKLEDSAMYFCASTGASYGYTFGSGTRLTVV.

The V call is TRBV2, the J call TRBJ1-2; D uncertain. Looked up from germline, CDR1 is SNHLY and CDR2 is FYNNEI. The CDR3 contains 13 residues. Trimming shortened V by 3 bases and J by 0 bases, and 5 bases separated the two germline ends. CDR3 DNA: TGTGCCAGCAGTGAGGCAGCTAACTATGGCTACACCTTC. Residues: CASSEAANYGYTF.